This record concerns one T cell receptor beta chain sequence. The sample is drawn from a study of blood T cell repertoires in COVID-19. Background on the study: Acute and convalescent COVID-19 specimens originated in the United States, Italy and Spain. In each case, the material was cDNA or gDNA derived from T cells, B-cell-depleted T cells, or PBMCs.

Authors' processing steps: Counts of nucleated cells, estimated from reference gene primer amplification, were obtained. Sequencing was performed with immunoSEQ multiplex PCR; in TCRdb, only in-frame clones are kept and a portion is missing. From that table come the V and J calls and clone size; the DNA was used to work out D and trimming. The sample contains around 93,000 clones, approximately 89% of which appear only once. The TCR sequence derives from an elderly man with acute or convalescent COVID-19. Material for sequencing was peripheral blood.

The CDR3 nucleotides read TGTGCCAGCAGCCCGGGGGACAGCTACTCCTACAATGAGCAGTTCTTC. Amino acids: CASSPGDSYSYNEQFF. The V and J genes are TRBV3-1 (or the pseudogene TRBV3-2) and TRBJ2-1, with D tentatively TRBD1 (7 bases). With 4 bases removed from V and 0 bases from J, the gap between germline ends came to 13 bases. There are 16 residues in the CDR3. The germline gives CDR1 LGHDT, CDR2 YNNKEL (reference sequence).